The TCR beta chain under discussion was sequenced for a study of T cells in Graves' hyperthyroidism and ophthalmopathy. Study results and caveats: Most thyroid clonotypes expanded above 0.001 appeared in blood too. Stable hyperthyroidism and ophthalmopathy were separated using 13 V-J signatures.

Amplification of TCR beta CDR3 regions used RNA as the template. The HTBI primer set was used in a first-round RT-PCR of the TCR CDR3. A single record per CDR3 protein comes from TCRdb applying MiXCR to the multiplex PCR reads. The data contain hundreds of thousands of distinct CDR3 sequences, more than 15% of them singletons. The CDR3 consists of 15 residues. Germline V gene data show CDR1 as LNHDA and CDR2 as SQIVND (reference sequence). The junction had 9 bases not matched to a gene; V was cut back by 5 bases and J by 2 bases. In regard to this clonotype: What it binds is not known.

The receptor's source is a woman in her thirties or forties with Graves' ophthalmopathy. This sequence joins TRBV19 and TRBJ2-7; 7 bases map to TRBD2. Sequencing used blood. In DNA, the CDR3 is TGTGCCAGTAGTCGAGGAGCGGGGTCCGCCTACGAGCAGTACTTC. Its protein is CASSRGAGSAYEQYF.